This TCR beta chain was sequenced for a study of glioma-infiltrating T cells after dendritic cell vaccination. Broader study findings: Few patients contributed both blood and tumor specimens.

As to time point: after dendritic cell vaccination, including at tumor progression/relapse. Patients had residual fresh-frozen tumor tissue and more than two years of survival data. The immunoSEQ assay amplified TCRB CDR3 from up to roughly 2 ug DNA. Repertoires were generated with immunoSEQ multiplex PCR, while TCRdb's copy carries only in-frame clones and drops some. This sample has about 64,000 clones, with approximately 89% found just once. Note on this clone: Its antigen remains unknown.

The source was blood, collected after dendritic cell vaccination. The sequence derives from a human donor with glioblastoma.

The CDR3 region has the DNA TGTGCCAGCAGCTTGCGGGGGACCGTGAACACTGAAGCTTTCTTT. This sequence encodes CASSLRGTVNTEAFF. V gene TRBV5-4 combines with J gene TRBJ1-1; a weak D match, TRBD1 (5 bases). The CDR3 is made up of 15 amino acids. Trimming stripped 1 base from V and 0 bases from J, with 10 bases between. Per germline, CDR1 SGHNT and CDR2 YYREEE (reference sequence).